This record looks at one T cell receptor beta chain sequence and its context. The data belong to a study of blood T cell repertoires in COVID-19. Whole-study context: Some COVID-19 samples were acute and others convalescent; all came from the United States, Italy and Spain. Sources were T cells, B-cell-depleted T cells, or PBMCs; the material itself was cDNA or gDNA.

Measured with immunoSEQ multiplex PCR; TCRdb has only the in-frame clones, and not every one. The sample consists of over 110,000 clones, about 79% of them appearing once. The receptor's source is a man in his 60s with active or convalescent COVID-19. Sequencing was done on a sample of peripheral blood.

CDR3 sequence: CSASGGRRGYNEQFF. The CDR3 DNA follows: TGCAGTGCTAGTGGGGGCAGAAGGGGATACAATGAGCAGTTCTTC. V is TRBV20-1 and J is TRBJ2-1; D may be TRBD1 (6 bases). V gave up 3 bases and J gave up 4 bases, with 16 bases separating them. The CDR3 consists of 15 residues. Germline V CDR1 and CDR2: DFQATT, SNEGSKA (reference sequence).